Presented here are 20 T cell receptor beta chains from one specimen sequenced in a study of blood T cell repertoires in COVID-19. The protocol was immunoSEQ multiplex PCR, while the TCRdb copy is restricted to in-frame clones and leaves out a portion. Among about 200,000 clones listed, 80% were seen once. The specimen was peripheral blood. These receptors were obtained from a man aged 60 to 75 with acute or convalescent COVID-19.

The chain recombines TRBV19 with TRBJ1-1, with 10 bases matching TRBD1. Per germline, CDR1 LNHDA and CDR2 SQIVND (reference sequence). CDR3 size: 15 residues. J lost 3 bases, V lost 6 bases, and 7 bases had no gene match. The CDR3 nucleotides are TGTGCCAGTAGGCCAAGACAGGGGGCGGACACTGAAGCTTTCTTT. Its protein is CASRPRQGADTEAFF. The variable domain in full, completed from reference TRBV19 and TRBJ1-1, reads DGGITQSPKYLFRKEGQNVTLSCEQNLNHDAMYWYRQDPGQGLRLIYYSQIVNDFQKGDIAEGYSVSREKKESFPLTVTSAQKNPTAFYLCASRPRQGADTEAFFGQGTRLTVV.

The chain carries TRBV7-8 and TRBJ2-5, with TRBD2 matching 8 bases. J was trimmed by 5 bases and V by 5 bases; bases with no gene match: 7. The germline V gene has CDR1 SGHVS and CDR2 FQNEAQ. This CDR3 has 14 residues. The CDR3 region is CASSRAGVTETQYF. In DNA form, the CDR3 reads TGTGCCAGCAGCCGAGCGGGAGTAACTGAGACCCAGTACTTC.

This clone was detected only once. The V and J genes are TRBV7-2 and TRBJ1-1; D call uncertain. With 5 bases removed from V and 0 bases from J, the gap between germline ends came to 10 bases. CDR1 is SGHTA and CDR2 is FQGNSA in the germline V gene. The CDR3 length is 14 residues. The chain's CDR3 is CASSMGRVNTEAFF. CDR3 sequence (DNA): TGTGCCAGCAGCATGGGGAGAGTGAACACTGAAGCTTTCTTT.

The table lists this clone with a count of one. The rearrangement uses TRBV6-5 and TRBJ2-1; perhaps TRBD1 as D (6 bases). The CDR3 covers 12 residues. V was shortened by 4 bases and J by 8 bases, with 9 bases between the two germline ends. Germline V gene lookup returns CDR1 MNHEY and CDR2 SVGAGI. The CDR3 nucleotides read TGTGCCAGCAGTTTACAGGGAGATGAGCAGTTCTTC. It encodes CASSLQGDEQFF.

The rearrangement uses TRBV3-1 (or the pseudogene TRBV3-2) and TRBJ1-1, with 10 bases lining up with TRBD1. Germline CDR1 LGHDT, CDR2 YNNKEL (reference sequence). Germline trimming cut 4 bases from V and 4 bases from J; bases unmatched to any gene: 3. This CDR3 is built from 14 residues. The CDR3, as DNA: TGTGCCAGCAGCCCGACAGGGGGCGGCACTGAAGCTTTCTTT. This sequence encodes CASSPTGGGTEAFF.

This chain joins TRBV29-1 and TRBJ1-3, with D tentatively TRBD1 (5 bases). Per the germline V gene, CDR1 is SQVTM and CDR2 is ANQGSEA. This CDR3 comprises 14 residues. V lost 7 bases to trimming and J lost 1 base, with 14 bases between them. CDR3 coding DNA: TGCAGCGCCCGGACATTAGGGTCTGGAAACACCATATATTTT. Amino acid sequence: CSARTLGSGNTIYF.

J is TRBJ1-2 and V is TRBV7-2, with 7 bases aligning to TRBD1. CDR3 length equals 13 residues. Unmatched junction bases numbered 6, after V lost 6 bases and J lost 5 bases. Germline loops: CDR1 SGHTA, CDR2 FQGNSA. The CDR3: CASSSDRRYGYTF. The CDR3 DNA follows: TGTGCCAGCAGTTCGGACAGGCGTTATGGCTACACCTTC.

The CDR3 reads CASRPGQAYGYTF. The CDR3 bases are TGTGCCAGCAGACCAGGACAGGCTTATGGCTACACCTTC. The chain links TRBV5-4 to TRBJ1-2; 7 nucleotides align to TRBD1. Germline V gives CDR1 SGHNT, CDR2 YYREEE (reference sequence). The CDR3 consists of 13 residues. The ends lost 5 bases at V and 5 bases at J; junction bases unmatched: 6.

The chain uses TRBV4-3 and TRBJ1-2, with TRBD1 as a possible D gene (6 bases). Trimming shortened V by 0 bases and J by 0 bases, and 20 bases separated the two germline ends. Germline V gene sequence: CDR1 LGHNA, CDR2 YSLEER. The CDR3 is made up of 19 amino acids. The CDR3 sequence: CASSQDSAGALEANYGYTF. The CDR3 coding sequence is TGCGCCAGCAGCCAAGATTCAGCAGGGGCACTCGAGGCTAACTATGGCTACACCTTC.

This clone was detected once. The J gene is TRBJ2-6, the V gene TRBV4-2; weak D call: TRBD2 (5 bases). The CDR3 is 16 residues long. V was clipped by 5 bases and J by 0 bases, with 11 bases between them. Germline CDR1 and CDR2: LGHNA and YNFKEQ. The CDR3, as DNA: TGTGCCAGCAGCTCGACCCGGGGCTCTGGGGCCAACGTCCTGACTTTC. This sequence encodes CASSSTRGSGANVLTF.

V is TRBV11-2 and J is TRBJ2-7; TRBD1 aligns across 10 bases. CDR1 SGHAT and CDR2 FQNNGV come from the germline V gene. With 8 bases clipped from V and 6 bases from J, the junction kept 13 bases outside the gene matches. The CDR3 covers 15 residues. CDR3 amino acids: CASQITGTGASEQYF. The CDR3 bases are TGTGCCAGCCAGATAACAGGGACAGGGGCGAGCGAGCAGTACTTC.

The chain combines TRBV7-9 with TRBJ1-5; a possible D gene is TRBD1 (6 bases). This CDR3 is built from 13 residues. Deletions cut 5 bases from V and 7 bases from J, with 12 bases between. Germline values: CDR1 SEHNR, CDR2 FQNEAQ (reference sequence). As DNA, the CDR3 is TGTGCCAGCAGCCCCAACACAGGGCAGCCCCAGCATTTT. Translation: CASSPNTGQPQHF.

This chain joins TRBV9 and TRBJ1-4; 8 nucleotides line up with TRBD1. Trimming took 2 bases from V and 2 from J; bases not matched to a gene: 5. The CDR3 consists of 16 residues. The germline V gene encodes CDR1 SGDLS and CDR2 YYNGEE. The CDR3 DNA is TGTGCCAGCAGCGTCACCCCAGGGGGCACTAATGAAAAACTGTTTTTT. Its protein is CASSVTPGGTNEKLFF.

J is TRBJ1-2 and V is TRBV20-1, with no clear D. Between the trimmed V and J ends, which lost 3 bases and 2 bases, there was a span of 16 bases. This CDR3 is built from 15 residues. Germline V CDR1 and CDR2: DFQATT, SNEGSKA (reference sequence). This chain's CDR3 is CSASPGGLGNYGYTF. In DNA, the CDR3 is TGCAGTGCTAGTCCAGGAGGGTTGGGGAACTATGGCTACACCTTC.

The chain has TRBV6-5 and TRBJ2-7; 8 positions match TRBD2. Trimming cost V 0 bases and J 1 base; bases outside gene matches: 5. The CDR3 extends over 16 amino acids. Germline CDR1 reads MNHEY; CDR2 reads SVGAGI. The CDR3 coding sequence is TGTGCCAGCAGTTACTCGACCGGCGGGAGGTCCTACGAGCAGTACTTC. Translation gives CASSYSTGGRSYEQYF.

V usage is TRBV29-1 and J usage is TRBJ2-1; D gene unclear. CDR1 and CDR2 from the germline V gene are SQVTM and ANQGSEA. This CDR3 is 11 amino acids long. V was cut by 3 bases and J by 3 bases, with 3 bases left in between. The CDR3 DNA reads as TGCAGCGTTGACTACTACAATGAGCAGTTCTTC. This translates into CSVDYYNEQFF.

The chain employs TRBV29-1 and TRBJ1-2; no clear D gene. V shed 3 bases and J shed 9 bases, with 11 bases lying between them. CDR3 length: 11 residues. CDR1 SQVTM and CDR2 ANQGSEA come from the germline V gene. CDR3 sequence reads: CSVELGESYTF. CDR3 coding DNA: TGCAGCGTTGAGCTAGGTGAGAGCTACACCTTC.

This rearrangement joins TRBV4-3 to TRBJ1-2; TRBD1 agrees at 8 bases. Germline-derived CDR1 and CDR2 are LGHNA and YSLEER. The CDR3 loop spans 16 amino acids. V gave up 0 bases and J gave up 4 bases; unmatched junction bases: 7. The CDR3 region has the DNA TGCGCCAGCAGCCAAGATTTGAATACAGGGGGCTATGGCTACACCTTC. This sequence encodes CASSQDLNTGGYGYTF.

This clone showed up just once. The chain carries TRBV15 and TRBJ1-2, with D perhaps matching TRBD1 (5 bases). V was cut by 1 base and J by 6 bases, with 9 bases left in between. The germline V gene encodes CDR1 LNHNV and CDR2 YYDKDF (reference sequence). This CDR3 has 13 residues. The chain's CDR3 is CATSRGTSHGYTF. In DNA form, the CDR3 reads TGTGCCACCAGCAGAGGGACATCTCATGGCTACACCTTC.

This clone has a single count. The chain employs TRBV7-3 and TRBJ2-3; 10 nucleotides line up with TRBD1. With V trimmed by 4 bases and J by 7 bases, 5 bases remained unmatched. Per the germline V gene, CDR1 is SGHTA and CDR2 is FQGTGA. The CDR3 has 14 residues. Here the CDR3 reads CASSSGTGAHTQYF. The CDR3, as DNA: TGTGCCAGCAGCTCCGGGACAGGGGCCCATACGCAGTATTTT.